This is a list of T cell receptor beta chains from one sample in a study of T cells after yellow fever vaccination. TCRdb processed the 5' RACE reads anew with MiXCR; each CDR3 protein has one entry. This table holds about 580,000 distinct CDR3 sequences, approximately 16% found once. The sequences come from PBMCs, collected around 5 days after the first yellow fever vaccination. These receptors originate from a man aged 18-30 years who received the YFV17D yellow fever vaccine. Both conserved end residues are part of each CDR3. The D gene is left open where the match is weak. Not every row has a clone size; where given, it reads once, few, many or a size class.

d_call	v_call	clone_size	j_call	cdr3_nt	cdr3_aa
NA	TRBV6-5	NA	TRBJ1-4	TGTGCCAGCAGTTTTCGTCTGAGGACAGACCTTGCAACTAATGAAAAACTGTTTTTT	CASSFRLRTDLATNEKLFF
NA	TRBV14	few	TRBJ1-2	TGTGCCAGCAGCCAAGAAGGTGGCGGAGGGTACTATGGCTACACCTTC	CASSQEGGGGYYGYTF
NA	TRBV7-2	few	TRBJ2-3	TGTGCCAGCAGCCTAGAATTGGGGGATACGCAGTATTTT	CASSLELGDTQYF
NA	TRBV5-1	many	TRBJ2-2	TGCGCCAGCAGCTGGGGACTTTTGAACACCGGGGAGCTGTTTTTT	CASSWGLLNTGELFF
NA	TRBV3-1	many	TRBJ1-2	TGTGCCAGCAGCCAGGCCGACAGTAACTATGGCTACACCTTC	CASSQADSNYGYTF
NA	TRBV5-3	few	TRBJ2-3	TGTGCCAGAAGCCCGGACAGAACTACAGATACGCAGTATTTT	CARSPDRTTDTQYF
NA	TRBV12-3/TRBV12-4	few	TRBJ2-3	TGTGCCAGCAGACGAGTCGGCAGGGACACAGATACGCAGTATTTT	CASRRVGRDTDTQYF
NA	TRBV7-8	NA	TRBJ2-4	TGTGCCAGCAGCTTACGCCAGGGAAGTGTCGGAAACATTCAGTACTTC	CASSLRQGSVGNIQYF
NA	TRBV6-2/TRBV6-3	NA	TRBJ2-1	TGTGCCAGCAGCCTCACGACTAACAATGAGCAGTTCTTC	CASSLTTNNEQFF
NA	TRBV5-1	NA	TRBJ2-5	TGCGCCAGCCGGCGGGTGAATCAAGAGACCCAGTACTTC	CASRRVNQETQYF
TRBD1	TRBV20-1	NA	TRBJ2-1	TGCAGTGCTAGAGATGGGGACAGGGGCTACAATGAGCAGTTCTTC	CSARDGDRGYNEQFF
NA	TRBV5-4	NA	TRBJ2-5	TGTGCCAGCAGCTCCGCGAGCCAGGACCCCCCAGAGACCCAGTACTTC	CASSSASQDPPETQYF
TRBD1	TRBV5-1	NA	TRBJ1-2	TGCGCCAGCAGCTTGGTAGGGGGCAGTGGCTACACCTTC	CASSLVGGSGYTF
NA	TRBV6-2/TRBV6-3	NA	TRBJ2-4	TGTGCCAGCAGTTACGCGGACGGCAAAAACATTCAGTACTTC	CASSYADGKNIQYF
NA	TRBV15	NA	TRBJ2-2	TGTGCCACAAGGACCCCGAACACCGGGGAGCTGTTTTTT	CATRTPNTGELFF